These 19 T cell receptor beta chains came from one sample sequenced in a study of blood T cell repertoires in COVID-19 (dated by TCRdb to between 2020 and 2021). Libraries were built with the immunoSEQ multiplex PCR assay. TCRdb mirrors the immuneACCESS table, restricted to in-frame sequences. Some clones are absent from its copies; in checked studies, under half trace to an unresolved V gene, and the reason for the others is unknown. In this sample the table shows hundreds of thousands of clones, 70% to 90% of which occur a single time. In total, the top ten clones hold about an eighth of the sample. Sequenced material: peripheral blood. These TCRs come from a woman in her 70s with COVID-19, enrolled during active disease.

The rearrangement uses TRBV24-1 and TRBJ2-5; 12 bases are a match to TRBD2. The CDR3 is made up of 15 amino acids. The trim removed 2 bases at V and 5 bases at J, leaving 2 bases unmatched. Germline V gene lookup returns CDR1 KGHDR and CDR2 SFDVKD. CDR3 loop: CATSDSGTSGETQYF. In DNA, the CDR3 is TGTGCCACCAGTGATTCCGGGACTAGCGGGGAGACCCAGTACTTC.

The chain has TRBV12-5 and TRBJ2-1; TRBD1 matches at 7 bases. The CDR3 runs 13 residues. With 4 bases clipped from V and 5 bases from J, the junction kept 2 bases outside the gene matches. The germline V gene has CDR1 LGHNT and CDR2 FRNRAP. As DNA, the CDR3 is TGTGCTAGTGGTTCAGGGGGAAACAATGAGCAGTTCTTC. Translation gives CASGSGGNNEQFF. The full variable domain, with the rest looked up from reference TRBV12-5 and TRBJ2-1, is DARVTQTPRHKVTEMGQEVTMRCQPILGHNTVFWYRQTMMQGLELLAYFRNRAPLDDSGMPKDRFSAEMPDATLATLKIQPSEPRDSAVYFCASGSGGNNEQFFGPGTRLTVL.

The CDR3 coding sequence is TGTGCCAGCAGCGTAGGCGGGGGTTTTAATGAAAAACTGTTTTTT. Translating it yields CASSVGGGFNEKLFF. This rearrangement joins TRBV9 to TRBJ1-4; possible D gene TRBD1, 5 bases. The V end was cut by 0 bases, the J end by 4 bases, with 10 bases between. The germline V gene has CDR1 SGDLS and CDR2 YYNGEE. This CDR3 contains 15 residues.

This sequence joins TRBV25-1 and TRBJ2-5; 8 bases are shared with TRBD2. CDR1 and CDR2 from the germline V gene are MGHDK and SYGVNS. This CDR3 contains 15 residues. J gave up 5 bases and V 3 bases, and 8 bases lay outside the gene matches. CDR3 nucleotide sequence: TGTGCCAGCAGTGACTCCTCCCGGGGGGGCGAGACCCAGTACTTC. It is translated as CASSDSSRGGETQYF.

The chain's CDR3 is CASSRGPPGTGDYGYTF. In nucleotides, the CDR3 is TGTGCCAGCAGCCGAGGACCTCCCGGGACAGGGGACTATGGCTACACCTTC. V is TRBV5-6 and J is TRBJ1-2; TRBD1 matches at 10 bases. With V trimmed by 4 bases and J by 3 bases, 12 bases remained unmatched. The CDR3 extends over 17 amino acids. Germline V gene lookup returns CDR1 SGHDT and CDR2 YYEEEE. Combining the CDR3 with reference TRBV5-6 and TRBJ1-2 gives the whole variable domain DAGVTQSPTHLIKTRGQQVTLRCSPKSGHDTVSWYQQALGQGPQFIFQYYEEEERQRGNFPDRFSGHQFPNYSSELNVNALLLGDSALYLCASSRGPPGTGDYGYTFGSGTRLTVV.

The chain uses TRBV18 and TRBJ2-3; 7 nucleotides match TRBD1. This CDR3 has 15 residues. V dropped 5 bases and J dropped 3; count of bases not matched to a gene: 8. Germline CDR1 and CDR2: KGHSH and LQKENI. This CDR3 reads CASSTDRVGTDTQYF. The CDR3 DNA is TGTGCCAGCTCAACAGACAGGGTTGGGACAGATACGCAGTATTTT.

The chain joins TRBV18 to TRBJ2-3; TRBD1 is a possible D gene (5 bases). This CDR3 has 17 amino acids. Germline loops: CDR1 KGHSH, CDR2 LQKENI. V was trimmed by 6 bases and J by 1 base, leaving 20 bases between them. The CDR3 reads CASSAGWGDSGTDTQYF. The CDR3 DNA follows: TGTGCCAGCTCGGCTGGGTGGGGCGACTCGGGCACAGATACGCAGTATTTT.

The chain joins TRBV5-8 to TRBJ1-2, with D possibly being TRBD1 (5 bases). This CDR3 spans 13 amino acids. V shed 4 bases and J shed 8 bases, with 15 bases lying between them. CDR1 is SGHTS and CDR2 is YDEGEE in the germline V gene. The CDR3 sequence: CASSPNGGEGYTF. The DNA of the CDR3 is TGTGCCAGCAGCCCTAACGGGGGGGAAGGCTACACCTTC.

Here the CDR3 reads CASSLETARGTEAFF. The CDR3 coding sequence is TGCGCCAGCAGCTTGGAAACCGCCCGGGGCACTGAAGCTTTCTTT. The chain has TRBV5-1 and TRBJ1-1; D gene ambiguous. Trimming shortened V by 0 bases and J by 4 bases, and 13 bases separated the two germline ends. From germline, CDR1 is SGHRS and CDR2 YFSETQ. CDR3 size: 15 residues.

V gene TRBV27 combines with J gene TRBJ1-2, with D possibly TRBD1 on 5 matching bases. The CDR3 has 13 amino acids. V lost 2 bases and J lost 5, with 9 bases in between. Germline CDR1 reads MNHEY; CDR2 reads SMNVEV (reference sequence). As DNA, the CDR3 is TGTGCCAGCAGTTTACGGGGGAGGTATGGCTACACCTTC. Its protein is CASSLRGRYGYTF.

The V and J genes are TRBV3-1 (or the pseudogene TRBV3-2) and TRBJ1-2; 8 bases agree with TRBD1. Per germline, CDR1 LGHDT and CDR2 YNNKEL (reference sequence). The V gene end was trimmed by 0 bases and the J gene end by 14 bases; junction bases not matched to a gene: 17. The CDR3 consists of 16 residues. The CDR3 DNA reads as TGTGCCAGCAGCCAAGATTTGCAACGGACAGGGCGGTTGAGGACCTTC. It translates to CASSQDLQRTGRLRTF.

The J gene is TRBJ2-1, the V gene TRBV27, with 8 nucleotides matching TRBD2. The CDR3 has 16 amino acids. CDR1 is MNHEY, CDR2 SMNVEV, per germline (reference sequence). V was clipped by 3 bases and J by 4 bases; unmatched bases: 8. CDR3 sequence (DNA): TGTGCCAGCAGTTTTACTCTAGCGGGTGTTTACAATGAGCAGTTCTTC. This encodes CASSFTLAGVYNEQFF.

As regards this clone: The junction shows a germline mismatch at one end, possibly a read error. CDR3 sequence reads: CAWSASGVHHTF. For the CDR3, the DNA is TGTGCCTGGAGTGCCAGCGGGGTCCATCACACCTTC. The genes are TRBV30 and TRBJ2-7; 7 bases fit TRBD2. Germline V gene lookup returns CDR1 GTSNPN and CDR2 SVGIG (reference sequence). The CDR3 loop spans 12 amino acids.

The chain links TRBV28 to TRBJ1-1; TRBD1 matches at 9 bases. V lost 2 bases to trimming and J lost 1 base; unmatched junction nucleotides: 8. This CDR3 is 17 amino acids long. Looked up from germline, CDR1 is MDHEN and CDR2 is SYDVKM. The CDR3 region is CASSLGGQGRWNTEAFF. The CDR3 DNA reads TGTGCCAGCAGTTTAGGCGGACAGGGGAGGTGGAACACTGAAGCTTTCTTT.

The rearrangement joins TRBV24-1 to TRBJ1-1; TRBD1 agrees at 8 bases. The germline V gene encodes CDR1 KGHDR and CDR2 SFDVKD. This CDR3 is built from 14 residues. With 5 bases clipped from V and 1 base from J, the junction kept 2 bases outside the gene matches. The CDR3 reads CATSAGQGNTEAFF. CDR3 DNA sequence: TGTGCCACCAGTGCCGGACAGGGGAACACTGAAGCTTTCTTT.

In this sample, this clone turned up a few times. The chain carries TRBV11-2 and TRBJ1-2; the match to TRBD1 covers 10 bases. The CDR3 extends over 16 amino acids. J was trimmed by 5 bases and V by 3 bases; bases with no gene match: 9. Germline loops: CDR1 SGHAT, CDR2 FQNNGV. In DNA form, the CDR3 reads TGTGCCAGCAGCTTTTTCCTCCGGGACAGGGGTTATGGCTACACCTTC. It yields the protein CASSFFLRDRGYGYTF.

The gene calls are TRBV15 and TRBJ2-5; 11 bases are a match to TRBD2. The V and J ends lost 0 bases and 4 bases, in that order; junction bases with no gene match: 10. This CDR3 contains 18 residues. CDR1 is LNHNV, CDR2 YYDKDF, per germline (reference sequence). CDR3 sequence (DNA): TGTGCCACCAGCAGAGAAGGGAACCGACTAGCGGGGAGAGAGACCCAGTACTTC. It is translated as CATSREGNRLAGRETQYF.

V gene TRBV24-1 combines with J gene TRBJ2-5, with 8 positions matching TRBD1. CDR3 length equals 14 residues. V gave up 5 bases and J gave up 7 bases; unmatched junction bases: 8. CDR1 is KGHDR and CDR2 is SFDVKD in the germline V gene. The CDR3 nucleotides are TGTGCCACCAGTGGCCGACAGGGGACTTCGACCCAGTACTTC. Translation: CATSGRQGTSTQYF.

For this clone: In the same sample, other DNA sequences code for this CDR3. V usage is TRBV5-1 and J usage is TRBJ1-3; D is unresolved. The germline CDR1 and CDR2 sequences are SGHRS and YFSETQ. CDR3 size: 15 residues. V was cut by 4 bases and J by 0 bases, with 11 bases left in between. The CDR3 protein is CASSLDRSSGNTIYF. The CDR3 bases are TGCGCCAGCAGCCTGGACCGGAGCTCTGGAAACACCATATATTTT.